This T cell receptor beta chain stems from a study of long-term antiretroviral therapy in people with HIV. Study results and caveats: Blood specimens, gathered between about 2004 and 2018, were possibly obtained under older ART regimens. At every time point, clones expanded before ART dominated the repertoire.

In germline, CDR1 is SGHRS, CDR2 YFSETQ. V was shortened by 7 bases and J by 1 base, with 17 bases between the two germline ends. This CDR3 spans 15 amino acids. Researchers ran immunoSEQ v3.0 at survey level. Assay: immunoSEQ multiplex PCR; the TCRdb copy retains only in-frame clones and omits some. The repertoire includes roughly 15,000 clones, roughly nine tenths of them detected once, and approximately 13% sits in the top ten. Regarding this clone: Its antigen remains unknown.

All donors provided no fewer than one pre-ART and no fewer than two post-ART PBMC samples. Roughly 0.95-10 million cryopreserved PBMC were held in samples before DNA extraction. Sample: unsorted PBMCs, taken 0.6 years after starting antiretroviral therapy. The genes are TRBV5-1 and TRBJ1-1; D not certain. The receptor was derived from a woman in her forties with HIV. CDR3: CASGLNHGSNTEAFF. As DNA, the CDR3 is TGCGCCAGCGGCCTGAACCACGGGTCGAACACTGAAGCTTTCTTT. Filled out from reference TRBV5-1 and TRBJ1-1, the complete variable domain reads KAGVTQTPRYLIKTRGQQVTLSCSPISGHRSVSWYQQTPGQGLQFLFEYFSETQRNKGNFPGRFSGRQFSNSRSEMNVSTLELGDSALYLCASGLNHGSNTEAFFGQGTRLTVV.